One sample yielded the 32 T cell receptor beta chains listed below, sequenced in a study of shared clonotypes between healthy human individuals. The method was immunoSEQ multiplex PCR; TCRdb's version includes in-frame clones alone and lacks a portion of them. The table lists around 330,000 clones, over 65% of them singletons. The source material was memory CD4+ T cells sorted from blood. Subset described: CD45RA-negative fraction. The receptors were sampled from a young man in good health.

This chain connects TRBV19 to TRBJ2-7, with D possibly called TRBD1 or TRBD2 (5 bases each). V was pared by 7 bases and J by 2 bases, with 15 bases between. Germline-derived CDR1 and CDR2 are LNHDA and SQIVND (reference sequence). This CDR3 spans 14 amino acids. The CDR3 protein is CASKPGTAAYEQYF. The DNA for the CDR3 is TGTGCCAGTAAACCCGGGACCGCTGCCTACGAGCAGTACTTC.

The rearrangement joins TRBV5-8 to TRBJ1-2; 9 bases map to TRBD1. Trimming cost V 4 bases and J 2 bases; bases outside gene matches: 6. Germline V gene data show CDR1 as SGHTS and CDR2 as YDEGEE. The CDR3 has 15 amino acids. CDR3 nucleotide sequence: TGTGCCAGCAGCAACAGGACAGGGGTGAACTATGGCTACACCTTC. Protein: CASSNRTGVNYGYTF.

V and J are TRBV7-9 and TRBJ1-5; D possibly corresponds to TRBD1 (6 bases). The germline V gene encodes CDR1 SEHNR and CDR2 FQNEAQ (reference sequence). The CDR3 totals 17 residues. V shed 5 bases and J shed 0 bases, with 17 bases lying between them. Here the CDR3 reads CASSVIASQGSNQPQHF. The CDR3 nucleotides read TGTGCCAGCAGCGTAATCGCATCACAGGGTAGCAATCAGCCCCAGCATTTT.

The J gene is TRBJ2-5, the V gene TRBV29-1, with a possible D match to TRBD1 (7 bases). This CDR3 has 13 residues. V was trimmed by 5 bases and J by 5 bases, leaving 15 bases between them. CDR1 SQVTM and CDR2 ANQGSEA come from the germline V gene. CDR3 coding DNA: TGCAGCGTTCGAGGGGCAGGGGGGGAGACCCAGTACTTC. Encoded protein: CSVRGAGGETQYF.

The CDR3 protein is CAWSADGDTEAFF. The CDR3 nucleotides read TGTGCCTGGAGTGCGGATGGTGACACTGAAGCTTTCTTT. This sequence joins TRBV30 and TRBJ1-1, with unresolved D. The CDR3 totals 13 residues. Per the germline V gene, CDR1 is GTSNPN and CDR2 is SVGIG (reference sequence). Trimming left V 1 base short and J 3 bases short, with 9 bases between.

V is TRBV2 and J is TRBJ2-1, with 11 bases identical to TRBD2. Germline V lookup: CDR1 SNHLY, CDR2 FYNNEI. The CDR3 covers 15 residues. Trimming cost V 6 bases and J 3 bases; bases outside gene matches: 4. Here the CDR3 DNA reads TGTGCCAGCAGACTTACTAGCGGGAGCTACAATGAGCAGTTCTTC. Its translation is CASRLTSGSYNEQFF. Using reference TRBV2 and TRBJ2-1 for the parts outside the CDR3, the full variable domain is EPEVTQTPSHQVTQMGQEVILRCVPISNHLYFYWYRQILGQKVEFLVSFYNNEISEKSEIFDDQFSVERPDGSNFTLKIRSTKLEDSAMYFCASRLTSGSYNEQFFGPGTRLTVL.

The chain joins TRBV7-7 to TRBJ2-5; 7 bases fit TRBD2. The germline V gene encodes CDR1 SSHAT and CDR2 FNYEAQ (reference sequence). J lost 5 bases, V lost 1 base, and 13 bases had no gene match. The CDR3 has 17 amino acids. The CDR3 protein is CASSLGRGGSQVETQYF. Here the CDR3 DNA reads TGTGCCAGCAGCTTAGGGAGGGGCGGGAGTCAGGTGGAGACCCAGTACTTC.

As DNA, the CDR3 is TGTGCCAGCAGCACATGGACAGGACCCACAGATACGCAGTATTTT. As protein: CASSTWTGPTDTQYF. The chain has TRBV5-4 and TRBJ2-3, with TRBD1 matching 7 bases. CDR3 length: 15 residues. CDR1 SGHNT and CDR2 YYREEE come from the germline V gene (reference sequence). The V and J ends lost 4 bases and 2 bases, in that order; junction bases with no gene match: 7.

A single count supports this clone. This chain connects TRBV7-9 to TRBJ2-1; 9 bases match TRBD2. Germline V CDR1 and CDR2: SEHNR, FQNEAQ (reference sequence). V shed 1 base and J 4 bases; nucleotides not matched to a gene: 5. The CDR3 loop spans 16 amino acids. The CDR3 is CASSLGAGGPYNEQFF. The DNA of the CDR3 is TGTGCCAGCAGCTTAGGTGCGGGAGGGCCTTACAATGAGCAGTTCTTC.

The sample holds a few counts of this clone. J is TRBJ2-2 and V is TRBV5-1, with D possibly TRBD1 on 5 matching bases. Germline lookup yields CDR1 SGHRS and CDR2 YFSETQ. This CDR3 region has 14 residues. The V end was cut by 4 bases, the J end by 3 bases, with 10 bases between. The CDR3 DNA follows: TGCGCCAGCAGCCGAGACAGAGACACCGGGGAGCTGTTTTTT. It codes for CASSRDRDTGELFF.

This chain joins TRBV7-2 and TRBJ2-1; 11 nucleotides agree with TRBD2. The germline gives CDR1 SGHTA, CDR2 FQGNSA. V trimming: 3 bases; J trimming: 5 bases; junction bases outside the gene matches: 3. The CDR3 runs to 15 residues. CDR3 nucleotides: TGTGCCAGCAGCTTTACTAGCGGGAGTCACAATGAGCAGTTCTTC. Protein: CASSFTSGSHNEQFF.

This clone was detected only once. This rearrangement joins TRBV30 to TRBJ1-4; unclear D gene. Germline CDR1 and CDR2: GTSNPN and SVGIG (reference sequence). The CDR3 is made up of 13 amino acids. V was shortened by 3 bases and J by 3 bases, with 8 bases between the two germline ends. CDR3 amino acids: CAWRRTANEKLFF. As DNA, the CDR3 is TGTGCCTGGAGACGTACAGCTAATGAAAAACTGTTTTTT. Full variable domain (rest looked up from reference TRBV30 and TRBJ1-4): SQTIHQWPATLVQPVGSPLSLECTVEGTSNPNLYWYRQAAGRGLQLLFYSVGIGQISSEVPQNLSASRPQDRQFILSSKKLLLSDSGFYLCAWRRTANEKLFFGSGTQLSVL.

The chain carries TRBV5-1 and TRBJ2-3, with TRBD1 matching 9 bases. Germline V CDR1 and CDR2: SGHRS, YFSETQ. The V gene end was trimmed by 4 bases and the J gene end by 2 bases; junction bases not matched to a gene: 8. CDR3 length: 16 residues. CDR3 sequence reads: CASSATGTGFTDTQYF. The DNA for the CDR3 is TGCGCCAGCAGCGCCACCGGGACAGGGTTCACAGATACGCAGTATTTT.

This chain joins TRBV18 and TRBJ2-7; 7 bases match TRBD1. This CDR3 is built from 14 residues. Trimming removed 2 bases from V and 6 bases from J; junction bases left unmatched: 7. Germline CDR1 and CDR2: KGHSH and LQKENI. For the CDR3, the DNA is TGTGCCAGCTCACCAGGGACAGAGTGGTCCGAGCAGTACTTC. It encodes CASSPGTEWSEQYF.

Comments on this clone: Compared with germline, one end of the junction differs, possibly owing to a read error. V is TRBV5-4 and J is TRBJ2-2; TRBD2 matches at 8 bases. The CDR3 totals 16 residues. CDR1 and CDR2 (germline): SGHNT, YYREEE (reference sequence). CDR3 region: CASSQGLAQNTGEPFF. The CDR3 DNA is TGTGCCAGCAGCCAAGGACTAGCCCAAAACACCGGGGAGCCGTTTTTT.

This clone was detected only a few times. The chain couples TRBV6-6 to TRBJ2-7; D is possibly TRBD1 (5 bases). The CDR3 loop spans 13 amino acids. The V gene lost 5 bases and the J gene lost 3 bases, with 11 bases spanning the gap. Germline V gene lookup returns CDR1 MNHNY and CDR2 SVGAGI (reference sequence). The CDR3 is CASSPRQFYEQYF. CDR3 nucleotide sequence: TGTGCCAGCAGTCCCCGACAGTTCTACGAGCAGTACTTC.

This clone showed up just once. The chain recombines TRBV6-1 with TRBJ1-5; 9 positions match TRBD1. V was clipped by 5 bases and J by 6 bases; unmatched bases: 2. Germline lookup yields CDR1 MNHNS and CDR2 SASEGT. CDR3 length: 13 residues. CDR3 protein: CASSKDRGQPQHF. CDR3 coding DNA: TGTGCCAGCAGTAAGGACAGGGGTCAGCCCCAGCATTTT.

In the case of this clone: This sample also contains other DNA sequences that code for the same CDR3. This chain connects TRBV5-1 to TRBJ1-3; no firm D call. The germline CDR1 and CDR2 sequences are SGHRS and YFSETQ. The CDR3 contains 11 residues. V lost 5 bases and J lost 4, with 4 bases in between. The CDR3 nucleotides are TGCGCCAGCAGTCAAGGAAACACCATATATTTT. It encodes CASSQGNTIYF.

This chain joins TRBV5-1 and TRBJ1-4; D uncertain. Looked up from germline, CDR1 is SGHRS and CDR2 is YFSETQ. This CDR3 has 14 amino acids. The V end was cut by 0 bases, the J end by 7 bases, with 10 bases between. CDR3 amino acids: CASSLESRGEKLFF. The DNA of the CDR3 is TGCGCCAGCAGCTTGGAGTCACGTGGTGAAAAACTGTTTTTT.

This clone was found once. The chain joins TRBV7-9 to TRBJ2-1, with TRBD2 matching 13 bases. The CDR3 covers 13 residues. CDR1 is SEHNR and CDR2 is FQNEAQ in the germline V gene (reference sequence). Trimming cost V 4 bases and J 12 bases; bases outside gene matches: 3. The CDR3 bases are TGTGCCAGCAGCTCGGGACTAGCGGGAACGCAGTTCTTC. Protein sequence: CASSSGLAGTQFF.

Details on this clone: At one end, the junction sequence differs from germline, possibly due to a read error. The chain couples TRBV11-1 to TRBJ2-7, with D perhaps TRBD1 or TRBD2 (5 bases each). CDR1 SGHAT and CDR2 FQDESV come from the germline V gene (reference sequence). CDR3 length: 13 amino acids. The CDR3 bases are TGTGCCAGCAGCCGGGACCCTGAGAGAGAGCAGTGCTTC. It is translated as CASSRDPEREQCF.

The chain carries TRBV6-5 and TRBJ1-3; D gene unclear. The CDR3 consists of 16 residues. CDR1 and CDR2 from the germline V gene are MNHEY and SVGAGI. V lost 0 bases and J lost 2, with 11 bases in between. In nucleotides, the CDR3 is TGTGCCAGCAGTTACTCGCCGGGGATTACTGGAAACACCATATATTTT. Residues: CASSYSPGITGNTIYF.

V is TRBV30 and J is TRBJ2-3; TRBD2 matches at 10 bases. Per the germline V gene, CDR1 is GTSNPN and CDR2 is SVGIG (reference sequence). V shed 3 bases, J shed 4 bases, and the junction held 7 bases outside the gene matches. The CDR3 runs to 15 residues. The CDR3 loop reads CAWSLAGGRADTQYF. CDR3 bases: TGTGCCTGGAGCTTAGCGGGAGGTAGGGCAGATACGCAGTATTTT.

The CDR3 spells CASSDWTGADGEKLFF. DNA of the CDR3: TGTGCCAGTAGCGACTGGACAGGGGCAGATGGGGAAAAACTGTTTTTT. The V and J genes are TRBV19 and TRBJ1-4, with 9 bases fitting TRBD1. With 6 bases clipped from V and 8 bases from J, the junction kept 13 bases outside the gene matches. Per the germline V gene, CDR1 is LNHDA and CDR2 is SQIVND (reference sequence). The CDR3 contains 16 residues.

This clone was detected only once. The gene calls are TRBV6-1 and TRBJ2-1; 10 bases are shared with TRBD2. The CDR3 is 15 amino acids. Germline V CDR1 and CDR2: MNHNS, SASEGT. After removal of 1 base from V and 8 bases from J, the junction contained 5 bases not matched to a gene. The CDR3 sequence is CASSEGLAGKDEQFF. The DNA for the CDR3 is TGTGCCAGCAGTGAAGGACTAGCGGGCAAGGATGAGCAGTTCTTC.

The V and J genes are TRBV10-2 and TRBJ2-5, with D perhaps TRBD2 (5 bases). Germline-derived CDR1 and CDR2 are WSHSY and SAAADI. The CDR3 runs 14 residues. V dropped 7 bases and J dropped 1 base, with 13 bases sitting between them. CDR3 in amino acids: CASTPRGPQETQYF. In DNA, the CDR3 is TGCGCCAGCACGCCACGGGGTCCCCAAGAGACCCAGTACTTC.

The chain has TRBV10-3 and TRBJ2-2; TRBD1 aligns across 8 bases. Per the germline V gene, CDR1 is ENHRY and CDR2 is SYGVKD. The J segment lost 8 bases and the V segment lost 0 bases, leaving 5 bases of the junction unmatched. The CDR3 runs 15 residues. In DNA form, the CDR3 reads TGTGCCATCAGTGAGTCCCAGGGGGCGTCGGGGGAGCTGTTTTTT. Translated: CAISESQGASGELFF.

The V call is TRBV5-6, the J call TRBJ2-2, with TRBD1 as a possible D gene (5 bases). This CDR3 has 16 amino acids. The V and J ends lost 0 bases and 0 bases respectively, with 9 bases between them. CDR1 is SGHDT, CDR2 YYEEEE, per germline. The CDR3 nucleotides read TGTGCCAGCAGCTTGGGACAGATACCGAACACCGGGGAGCTGTTTTTT. Residues: CASSLGQIPNTGELFF.

V gene TRBV29-1 combines with J gene TRBJ2-3; D is perhaps TRBD1 or TRBD2 (6 bases each). Germline lookup yields CDR1 SQVTM and CDR2 ANQGSEA. V lost 4 bases, J lost 4 bases, and 21 bases lay in between. This CDR3 contains 16 residues. CDR3 nucleotides: TGCAGCGTTGGCTTTACGTTAGGGGGGAGGCCAGATACGCAGTATTTT. Its translation: CSVGFTLGGRPDTQYF.

The chain is built from TRBV18 and TRBJ2-7, with 9 bases fitting TRBD1. Germline V lookup: CDR1 KGHSH, CDR2 LQKENI. This CDR3 contains 15 residues. The junction had 2 bases not matched to a gene; V was cut back by 0 bases and J by 2 bases. DNA of the CDR3: TGTGCCAGCTCACCACCGGACAGGGGCCCCTACGAGCAGTACTTC. Translating gives CASSPPDRGPYEQYF.

V is TRBV2 and J is TRBJ1-1; D gene uncertain. Germline CDR1 is SNHLY and CDR2 is FYNNEI. The CDR3 is made up of 14 amino acids. Deletions cut 7 bases from V and 1 base from J, with 13 bases between. The CDR3 coding sequence is TGTGCCAGCAAAAGAGGAATTCGGAACACTGAAGCTTTCTTT. Its translation: CASKRGIRNTEAFF. Together with reference TRBV2 and TRBJ1-1, the CDR3 gives the full variable domain: EPEVTQTPSHQVTQMGQEVILRCVPISNHLYFYWYRQILGQKVEFLVSFYNNEISEKSEIFDDQFSVERPDGSNFTLKIRSTKLEDSAMYFCASKRGIRNTEAFFGQGTRLTVV.

The chain carries TRBV11-3 and TRBJ2-2, with a possible D match to TRBD2 (6 bases). The CDR3 loop spans 14 amino acids. V was shortened by 4 bases and J by 4 bases, with 10 bases between the two germline ends. Germline loops: CDR1 SGHNT, CDR2 YENEEA. The CDR3, as DNA: TGTGCCAGCAGCTCCGGGAGATTCACCGGGGAGCTGTTTTTT. Translating it yields CASSSGRFTGELFF.